A selection of T cell receptor beta chains follows, all from one sample in a study of CD8 T cells in Susac syndrome. TCRdb processed the immunoSEQ multiplex PCR reads anew with MiXCR; each CDR3 protein has one entry. The sample shows 150,000 to 250,000 distinct CDR3 sequences, more than 90% of them seen only once. The sequenced sample was CD4+ T cells from PBMCs. The source of these receptors is a human donor with multiple sclerosis. CDR3s include the opening cysteine and the closing phenylalanine or tryptophan. D genes are given only for firm matches. Clone size is not always given. Where it is, it says once, few, many or a class for expanded clones.

DNA	CDR3	D	size	J	V
TGCAGCGTTGCTGATTACGAGCAGTACTTC	CSVADYEQYF	.	.	TRBJ2-7	TRBV29-1
TGTGCCAGCAGCCCACCGCGGGGGGACTCCTACAATGAGCAGTTCTTC	CASSPPRGDSYNEQFF	TRBD2	few	TRBJ2-1	TRBV11-2
TGCAGTGCTAGAGTGCAGGGGTGGGCTACGCAGTATTTT	CSARVQGWATQYF	.	.	TRBJ2-3	TRBV20-1
TGCACCGCTAGGGGTGGGACGGGCCGGGCTAACTATGGCTACACCTTC	CTARGGTGRANYGYTF	.	.	TRBJ1-2	TRBV20-1
TGTGCCACCAGTGATGGGGACGAGCAGTACTTC	CATSDGDEQYF	.	.	TRBJ2-7	TRBV24-1
TGTGCCAGCAGCCCCACAGGATCCGGGGCCAACGTCCTGACTTTC	CASSPTGSGANVLTF	.	.	TRBJ2-6	TRBV7-3
TGTGCCAGCAGCCAAGTACTAGTGACAGATACGCAGTATTTT	CASSQVLVTDTQYF	.	.	TRBJ2-3	TRBV14
TGTGCCAGCAGCCAAGACCGCTTGAGTACTGAAGCTTTCTTT	CASSQDRLSTEAFF	.	.	TRBJ1-1	TRBV14
TGTGCCAGCAGCTTGGCCGGTGGGACTAGCGGTGAAGGAGAGCAGTTCTTC	CASSLAGGTSGEGEQFF	TRBD2	.	TRBJ2-1	TRBV5-4
TGCAGTGCTGGTAACTACCTCCAGGTCCAAGAGTCCCAGTACTTC	CSAGNYLQVQESQYF	.	.	TRBJ2-5	TRBV20-1
TGTGCCTGGAGTGTTTCCAGGGACACTGAAGATTTCTTT	CAWSVSRDTEDFF	.	.	TRBJ1-1	TRBV30
TGCGCCAGCAGCTTGGGACCGTGGGGCTCCTACGAGCAGTACTTC	CASSLGPWGSYEQYF	.	.	TRBJ2-7	TRBV5-1
TGCAGCGGGCGGGATCCTGGAAACACCATATATTTT	CSGRDPGNTIYF	.	.	TRBJ1-3	TRBV29-1
TGTGCCAGCAGCGTAGCCGCTAGCGGGAGTTATGAGCAGTTCTTC	CASSVAASGSYEQFF	TRBD2	.	TRBJ2-1	TRBV9
TGTGCCAGCAGCCAAAGCATAGTCACAGATACGCAGTATTTT	CASSQSIVTDTQYF	.	.	TRBJ2-3	TRBV14
TGCAGCGTTGAATCCGGCTATTCCTTCTATGGCTACACCTTC	CSVESGYSFYGYTF	.	.	TRBJ1-2	TRBV29-1
TGCAGCGCCAGACAGGGCACTAATGAAAAACTGTTTTTT	CSARQGTNEKLFF	TRBD1	.	TRBJ1-4	TRBV29-1
TGTGCCAGTATACTAGCGGGGGGACTGGGAGAGCAGTTCTTC	CASILAGGLGEQFF	TRBD2	once	TRBJ2-1	TRBV19
TGCAGCGTTGGGGGGCGAGAGAACTATGGCTACACCTTC	CSVGGRENYGYTF	.	.	TRBJ1-2	TRBV29-1
TGCAGTGCTAGAGATGAACAGGGGGGAGGAGAAGCTTTCTTT	CSARDEQGGGEAFF	TRBD1	.	TRBJ1-1	TRBV20-1
TGTGCCTGGAGTCAGAATTCCTACGAGCAGTACTTC	CAWSQNSYEQYF	.	.	TRBJ2-7	TRBV30
TGTGCCAGCAGCCAAGACCTGATTCGGGGCGGGGAGCTGTTTTTT	CASSQDLIRGGELFF	.	.	TRBJ2-2	TRBV14
TGTGCCAGCAGCTCCCTACTCCCGGACACCTACACCGGGGAGCTGTTTTTT	CASSSLLPDTYTGELFF	.	.	TRBJ2-2	TRBV7-9
TGCGCCAGCAGCTGGGGCAGGGTCCAGAATTCACCCCTCCACTTT	CASSWGRVQNSPLHF	.	.	TRBJ1-6	TRBV5-1
TGTGCCAGCACAGTGAGCGACCTCAACAATGAGCAGTTCTTC	CASTVSDLNNEQFF	.	.	TRBJ2-1	TRBV2
TGCAGCGTCGCCGATTACAATGAGCAGTTCTTC	CSVADYNEQFF	.	.	TRBJ2-1	TRBV29-1
TGTGCCTGGAGTGGGCAGGGGGCATCGGGTCAGCCCCAGCATTTT	CAWSGQGASGQPQHF	TRBD1	.	TRBJ1-5	TRBV30
TGCAGCGTTGGGGATGGCCGGGGCTCCTGGACCTACGAGCAGTACTTC	CSVGDGRGSWTYEQYF	.	.	TRBJ2-7	TRBV29-1
TGTGCCAGCAGTCGACAGGGAGATCAGCCCCAGCATTTT	CASSRQGDQPQHF	TRBD1	.	TRBJ1-5	TRBV3-1
TGTGCCAGCAGCCATACAGGGTCGGACTATGGCTACACCTTC	CASSHTGSDYGYTF	.	.	TRBJ1-2	TRBV4-2
TGTGCCATCAGTTCAGAGGGAAGGGGTTCCACAGATACGCAGTATTTT	CAISSEGRGSTDTQYF	.	.	TRBJ2-3	TRBV10-3
TGTGCCAGCAGCTTAGTTGGCGACGAGCAGTACTTC	CASSLVGDEQYF	.	.	TRBJ2-7	TRBV7-9
TGCGCCAGCAGCTTTACAGGGGACGAGACCCAGTACTTC	CASSFTGDETQYF	TRBD1	.	TRBJ2-5	TRBV5-1
TGCAGCGTTCCTCGGACTAGCGGCCAAGAGACCCAGTACTTC	CSVPRTSGQETQYF	TRBD2	once	TRBJ2-5	TRBV29-1
TGTGCCAGCAGCTTAGGTTCATTGGAGGGGTACGAGCAGTACTTC	CASSLGSLEGYEQYF	.	.	TRBJ2-7	TRBV7-9
TGTGCCAGCAGCCCGCGAAGTTCAGCCACCTACGAGCAGTACTTC	CASSPRSSATYEQYF	.	.	TRBJ2-7	TRBV9
TGTGCCAGCAGTACCGCAATTTGGGACAGGGTTGGTGGCGATGAGCAGTTCTTC	CASSTAIWDRVGGDEQFF	TRBD1	.	TRBJ2-1	TRBV27
TGTGCCAGCAGTAAGGGGGGGACCTATGGCTACACCTTC	CASSKGGTYGYTF	.	.	TRBJ1-2	TRBV12-3/TRBV12-4
TGCAGTGCTCAAAGGATAATGAACACTGAAGCTTTCTTT	CSAQRIMNTEAFF	.	.	TRBJ1-1	TRBV20-1
TGCAGCGCCTACTTCAGGGGAGGTGGCTACACCTTC	CSAYFRGGGYTF	.	.	TRBJ1-2	TRBV29-1